The present T cell receptor beta chain was sequenced within a study of control samples from healthy donors and cancer patients. Only in-frame clones appear in the TCRdb table, and some are missing; sequencing was by immunoSEQ multiplex PCR. The sample shows 150,000 to 200,000 clones, over 80% of them seen only once. V lost 0 bases and J lost 6, with 16 bases in between. The germline V gene has CDR1 SGHRS and CDR2 YFSETQ. The CDR3 spans 15 residues. The sequence was obtained from a man in his late teens or twenties in good health. The genes are TRBV5-1 and TRBJ2-7, with D perhaps matching TRBD1 (6 bases). The sequenced sample was blood. The CDR3 DNA follows: TGCGCCAGCAGCTTGGCGGCAGGGGTTGGGTCCGAGCAGTACTTC. It is translated as CASSLAAGVGSEQYF.